This TCR beta chain originates from a study of blood T cells in healthy people across ages. Study findings and constraints: Significant beta diversity loss was already apparent by age approximately 42, declining roughly linearly. In long-lived donors, naive CD4+ cell counts and diversity exceeded those of aged donors.

The sample holds a few counts of this clonotype. The target antigen is unknown. Caucasian, healthy and from Russia, the donors were aged between about 6 and 90. The junction had 8 bases not matched to a gene; V was cut back by 6 bases and J by 8 bases. The CDR3 spans 15 residues. Germline V lookup: CDR1 MNHNS, CDR2 SASEGT. Through a sample-barcoded 5' primer and a J-beta primer mix, a second PCR was run for roughly 6 to 12 cycles. With 12 random nucleotides, a template-switch adaptor tagged each individual cDNA molecule. A single record per CDR3 protein comes from TCRdb applying MiXCR to the 5' RACE reads. The sample records 650,000 to 1,000,000 distinct CDR3 sequences, around 36% being singletons.

The chain is built from TRBV6-1 and TRBJ2-1; 12 nucleotides agree with TRBD2. What was sequenced was blood. This receptor was identified in a man aged 18 to 30 in good health. The CDR3, as DNA: TGTGCCAGCAGGTCTAGCGGGGGGGCGATCGATGAGCAGTTCTTC. This codes for CASRSSGGAIDEQFF.